This paragraph covers one T cell receptor (beta chain) sequence. Antigen: not known. The sample originates from a study of T cell repertoires in cytomegalovirus infection. Study-level information: In the study, CMV epitopes included recently identified HLA-C-restricted and well-studied HLA-B-restricted ones. Matching HLA type and CMV infection were both indicated by public TCR beta signatures.

MiXCR was run by TCRdb on the reads, yielding one entry per CDR3 protein. Among about a million distinct CDR3 sequences listed, around 30% were seen once. Whole-study findings and limits: HLA-C-restricted CMV clonotypes gave the most frequent clonotype in two of eight donors.

Germline V lookup: CDR1 SQVTM, CDR2 ANQGSEA. This CDR3 region has 13 residues. V trimming: 5 bases; J trimming: 6 bases; junction bases outside the gene matches: 5. The TCR comes from a human donor in good health (CMV status not recorded). Some clones in this sample may be carry-over from other donors' samples. This sample comprised cultured CD8+ T cells from PBMCs, obtained from culture after CMV antigen stimulation. This chain links TRBV29-1 with TRBJ1-4; 8 bases agree with TRBD1. CDR3 protein: CSVLGQGYEKLFF. CDR3 bases: TGCAGCGTTCTTGGACAGGGCTATGAAAAACTGTTTTTT.